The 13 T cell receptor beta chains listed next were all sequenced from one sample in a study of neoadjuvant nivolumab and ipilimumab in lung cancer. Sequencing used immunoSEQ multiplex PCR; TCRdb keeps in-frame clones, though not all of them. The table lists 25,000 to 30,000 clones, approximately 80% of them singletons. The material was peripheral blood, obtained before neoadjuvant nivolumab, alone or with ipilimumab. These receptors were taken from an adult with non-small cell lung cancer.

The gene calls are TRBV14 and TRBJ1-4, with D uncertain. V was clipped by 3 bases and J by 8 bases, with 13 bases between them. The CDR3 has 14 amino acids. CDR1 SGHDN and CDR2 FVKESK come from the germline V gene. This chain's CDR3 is CASSQAIMKEKLFF. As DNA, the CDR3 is TGTGCCAGCAGCCAGGCCATAATGAAGGAAAAACTGTTTTTT.

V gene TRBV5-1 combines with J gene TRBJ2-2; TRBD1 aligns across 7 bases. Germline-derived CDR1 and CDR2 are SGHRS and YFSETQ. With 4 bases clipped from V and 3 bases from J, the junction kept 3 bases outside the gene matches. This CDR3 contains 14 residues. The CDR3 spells CASSQGQHTGELFF. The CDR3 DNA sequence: TGCGCCAGCAGCCAGGGACAGCACACCGGGGAGCTGTTTTTT.

Here the CDR3 reads CASSLGPANTEAFF. DNA for the CDR3: TGCGCCAGCAGCTTGGGACCGGCGAACACTGAAGCTTTCTTT. V and J are TRBV5-1 and TRBJ1-1, with no clear D. Deletions cut 0 bases from V and 1 base from J, with 7 bases between. The CDR3 runs to 14 residues. Germline V gene lookup returns CDR1 SGHRS and CDR2 YFSETQ.

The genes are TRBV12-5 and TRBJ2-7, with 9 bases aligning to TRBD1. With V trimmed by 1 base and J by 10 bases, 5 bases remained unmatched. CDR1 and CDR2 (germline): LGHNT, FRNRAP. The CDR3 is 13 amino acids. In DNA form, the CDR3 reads TGTGCTAGTGGTTTGGACACAGGGGGCGTCCAGTACTTC. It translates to CASGLDTGGVQYF.

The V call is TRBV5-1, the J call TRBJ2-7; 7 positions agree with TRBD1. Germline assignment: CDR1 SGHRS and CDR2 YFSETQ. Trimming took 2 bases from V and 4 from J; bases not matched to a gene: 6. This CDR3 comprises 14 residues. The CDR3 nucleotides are TGCGCCAGCAGCTTCGAGACAGGGAGATACGAGCAGTACTTC. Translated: CASSFETGRYEQYF.

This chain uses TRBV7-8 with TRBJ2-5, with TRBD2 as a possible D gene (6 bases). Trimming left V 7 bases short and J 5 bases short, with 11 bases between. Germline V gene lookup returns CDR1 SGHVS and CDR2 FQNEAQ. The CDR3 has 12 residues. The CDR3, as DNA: TGTGCCAGCAAAATTGGGGGGGAGACCCAGTACTTC. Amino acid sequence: CASKIGGETQYF.

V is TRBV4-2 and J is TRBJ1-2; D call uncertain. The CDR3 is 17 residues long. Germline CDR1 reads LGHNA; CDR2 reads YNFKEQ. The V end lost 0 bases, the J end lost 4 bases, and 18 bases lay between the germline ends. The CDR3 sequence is CASSQDQVSLVGYGYTF. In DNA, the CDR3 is TGTGCCAGCAGCCAAGACCAGGTCTCTCTTGTGGGCTATGGCTACACCTTC.

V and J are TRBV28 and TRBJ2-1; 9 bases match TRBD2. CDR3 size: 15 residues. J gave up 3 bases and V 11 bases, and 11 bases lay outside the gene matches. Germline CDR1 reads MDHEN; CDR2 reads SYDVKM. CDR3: CAGGIAGASYNEQFF. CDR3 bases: TGTGCCGGGGGGATAGCGGGGGCCAGCTACAATGAGCAGTTCTTC.

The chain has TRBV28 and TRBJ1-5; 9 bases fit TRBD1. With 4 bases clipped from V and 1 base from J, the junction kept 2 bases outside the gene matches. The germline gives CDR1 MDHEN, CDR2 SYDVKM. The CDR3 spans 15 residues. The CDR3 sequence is CASSYTGGSNQPQHF. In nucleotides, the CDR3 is TGTGCCAGCAGTTATACAGGGGGCAGCAATCAGCCCCAGCATTTT.

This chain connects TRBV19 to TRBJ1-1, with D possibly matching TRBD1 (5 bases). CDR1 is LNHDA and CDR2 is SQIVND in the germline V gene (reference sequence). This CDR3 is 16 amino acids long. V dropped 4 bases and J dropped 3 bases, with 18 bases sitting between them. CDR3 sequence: CASSSPEGRAHTEAFF. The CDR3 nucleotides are TGTGCCAGTAGTAGTCCCGAGGGCAGGGCCCACACTGAAGCTTTCTTT.

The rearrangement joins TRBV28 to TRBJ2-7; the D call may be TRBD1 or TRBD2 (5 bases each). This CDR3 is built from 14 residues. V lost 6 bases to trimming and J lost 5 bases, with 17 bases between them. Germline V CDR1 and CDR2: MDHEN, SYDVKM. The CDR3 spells CASRGPTSGDEQYF. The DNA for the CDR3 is TGTGCCAGCAGGGGGCCCACTAGTGGGGACGAGCAGTACTTC.

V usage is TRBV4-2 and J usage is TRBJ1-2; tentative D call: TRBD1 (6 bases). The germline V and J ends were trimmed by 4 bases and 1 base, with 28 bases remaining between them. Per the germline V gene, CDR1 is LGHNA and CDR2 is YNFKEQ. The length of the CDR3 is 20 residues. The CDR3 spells CASSPLTSRGGAGDNYGYTF. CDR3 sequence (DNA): TGTGCCAGCAGCCCCCTCACTTCTAGAGGAGGGGCAGGGGATAACTATGGCTACACCTTC.

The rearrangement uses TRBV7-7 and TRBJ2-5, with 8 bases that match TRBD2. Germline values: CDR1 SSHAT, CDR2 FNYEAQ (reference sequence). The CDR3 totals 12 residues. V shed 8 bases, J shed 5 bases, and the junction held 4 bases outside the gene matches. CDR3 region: CASSGGGETQYF. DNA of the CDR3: TGTGCCAGCTCCGGGGGGGGCGAGACCCAGTACTTC.